The clone carrying this T cell receptor beta chain was seen a handful of times. In germline, CDR1 is SGHAT, CDR2 FQNNGV. This CDR3 is built from 20 residues. V shed 5 bases and J 8 bases; nucleotides not matched to a gene: 20. This specimen comes from a study of identical twins. TCRdb re-analysed the 5' RACE reads in MiXCR, keeping a single row per CDR3 protein. The profile shows roughly 480,000 distinct CDR3 sequences, roughly a quarter of them singletons. These records were also assigned to another study, of T cells expressing NK-cell markers.

Sequenced: CD4+ T cells sorted from blood. This chain joins TRBV11-2 and TRBJ2-1; the match to TRBD2 covers 14 bases. The source of this sequence is a woman aged 18-30 years in good health. The CDR3: CASSHKAGTSGRLVGDEQFF. The CDR3 DNA follows: TGTGCCAGCAGCCATAAAGCCGGGACTAGCGGGAGACTGGTTGGCGATGAGCAGTTCTTC. Full variable domain (rest looked up from reference TRBV11-2 and TRBJ2-1): EAGVAQSPRYKIIEKRQSVAFWCNPISGHATLYWYQQILGQGPKLLIQFQNNGVVDDSQLPKDRFSAERLKGVDSTLKIQPAKLEDSAVYLCASSHKAGTSGRLVGDEQFFGPGTRLTVL.